This TCR beta chain was sequenced for a study of metastatic and nonmetastatic thyroid tumors. General observations from the study: Benign nodules reportedly had significantly lower TCR beta diversity than malignant thyroid tumors in blood and tumor.

MiXCR reprocessed the PCR reads for TCRdb. The sample yields over 30,000 clones, under 20% seen once. No treatment had been given to any patient before thyroid surgery. This clone was detected ten times or more. Its matching antigen is unknown. Unmatched junction bases numbered 5, after V lost 7 bases and J lost 13 bases. Germline V gene lookup returns CDR1 SNHLY and CDR2 FYNNEI. The CDR3 runs to 11 residues. This receptor was identified in a female donor with papillary thyroid cancer or a benign thyroid nodule (not recorded which). Some clones in this sample may be carry-over from other donors' samples. This chain links TRBV2 with TRBJ2-1, with 9 bases lining up with TRBD1. The material sequenced was tumor tissue. CDR3 sequence (DNA): TGTGCCAGCAAGGGGACAGGGATCCAGTTCTTC. Its translation: CASKGTGIQFF.